The rows below give T cell receptor beta chains drawn from one sample of a study of cytomegalovirus exposure and HLA in healthy donors. This table comes from immunoSEQ multiplex PCR, and its TCRdb copy is limited to in-frame clones, with some not included. The repertoire consists of around 150,000 clones, with 60% to 75% occurring once and the leading ten covering roughly 1.7%. Sequencing was carried out using PBMCs. The origin of the receptors is a human donor in good health. Each CDR3 is given with its conserved first and last residue. The order of the fields is D gene, V gene, J gene, clone size, CDR3 protein, CDR3 DNA. A D gene is named only where the DNA matches it firmly. The size entry is marked missing in some rows and otherwise reads once, few, many or a size class.

>-|TRBV28|TRBJ1-4|few
CASSSGTRKLFF
TGTGCCAGCTCCTCCGGGACTCGAAAACTGTTTTTT
>TRBD2|TRBV19|TRBJ2-5|-
CASREREAGVETQYF
TGTGCCAGTCGGGAGCGGGAGGCCGGGGTGGAGACCCAGTACTTC
>TRBD2|TRBV19|TRBJ2-1|-
CASTVGLAGRNEQFF
TGTGCCAGTACCGTCGGACTAGCGGGAAGGAATGAGCAGTTCTTC
>TRBD1|TRBV29-1|TRBJ2-1|medium-sized
CSVGQGGYNEQFF
TGCAGCGTTGGACAGGGTGGCTACAATGAGCAGTTCTTC
>TRBD1|TRBV10-3|TRBJ2-7|few
CASRLEQGGEQYF
TGTGCCAGCCGCCTCGAACAGGGGGGCGAGCAGTACTTC
>TRBD1|TRBV5-1|TRBJ1-1|-
CASSSGQGYAFF
TGCGCCAGCAGCTCCGGACAGGGTTACGCTTTCTTT
>TRBD1|TRBV4-2|TRBJ2-7|few
CASSPGGQGLYEQYF
TGTGCCAGCAGCCCAGGGGGACAGGGATTATACGAGCAGTACTTC
>-|TRBV13|TRBJ2-3|once
CASSFGQTQYF
TGTGCCAGCAGCTTCGGACAGACGCAGTATTTT
>TRBD2|TRBV18|TRBJ2-1|once
CASPPLTSRYNEQFF
TGTGCCAGCCCACCATTGACTAGCAGATACAATGAGCAGTTCTTC
>-|TRBV6-1|TRBJ2-3|few
CASANAGTDTQYF
TGTGCCAGCGCGAATGCGGGCACAGATACGCAGTATTTT
>TRBD2|TRBV7-8|TRBJ2-5|-
CASSFPGGAETQYF
TGTGCCAGCAGCTTTCCGGGGGGGGCAGAGACCCAGTACTTC
>TRBD1|TRBV19|TRBJ1-3|-
CATQGQGRNTIYF
TGTGCCACCCAGGGACAGGGGCGAAACACCATATATTTT
>-|TRBV29-1|TRBJ1-1|-
CSVAVGTGEAFF
TGCAGCGTTGCGGTCGGAACAGGTGAAGCTTTCTTT